A selection of T cell receptor beta chains follows, all from one sample in a study of blood T cells in healthy people across ages. TCRdb itself ran the 5' RACE reads through MiXCR, one entry per CDR3 protein. This sample has more than 900,000 distinct CDR3 sequences; about 23% occur once, and the top ten carry about 0.72%. A further study also used this sample, focusing on T cells of mothers and their children.

The sequenced sample was blood. The receptors here all came from a girl aged 2 to 10 in good health. Each CDR3 is given with its conserved first and last residue.

v_call cdr3_aa
TRBV27 CASSFSALDTQFF
TRBV12-3/TRBV12-4 CASSFGRGKLFF
TRBV7-9 CASSLLKRTDTQYF
TRBV9 CASSNTGLDTEAFF
TRBV25-1 CASSGRGTMNTEAFF
TRBV4-1 CASSQTTAGLYYNEQFF
TRBV20-1 CSGEGGDNEQFF
TRBV7-2 CASSLFTGGDYNEQFF
TRBV7-8 CASSLNQDYNEQFF
TRBV27 CASSFRNSYNEQFF
TRBV28 CASRGLAGGNPYEQYF
TRBV4-1 CASSPSALATNEKLFF
TRBV4-2 CASSQYRVGKGNQPQHF
TRBV6-5 CASFSANYGYTF
TRBV5-1 CASSLAPFLRGETQYF
TRBV29-1 CSVPGQGGGQFF
TRBV29-1 CSVDRAGYGYTF
TRBV4-2 CASSQWTENTEAFF
TRBV10-3 CAISESRGLGNIQYF
TRBV29-1 CSVRGQGHEQYF
TRBV7-2 CASSLAPVALTGELFF
TRBV9 CASSVLNSPLHF
TRBV29-1 CSVGTNPYEQYF
TRBV20-1 CSATGQEHYNEQFF
TRBV6-1 CASSQPGGEASYEQYF
TRBV6-2/TRBV6-3 CASSYNGLAEIYEQYF
TRBV7-2 CASSLEEGPKNIQYF
TRBV6-5 CASSLTSGIGETQYF
TRBV12-3/TRBV12-4 CASSPDPRTETQYF
TRBV27 CASSFRGLPTYEQYF
TRBV7-2 CASSLGGFKQFF
TRBV7-2 CASSLGIGANYGYTF
TRBV12-3/TRBV12-4 CASSQPAANTEAFF